This T cell receptor (beta chain) originates from a study of CD8 T cells in Susac syndrome (dated by TCRdb to between 2018 and 2021). Study-level background: Whether CD8+ T cell activation and differentiation in Susac syndrome was antigen driven was tested using repertoire sequencing. The full study reports these points: The number of individuals in the TCR sequencing and HLA analysis was acknowledged as relatively small.

The germline V gene specifies SGHRS as CDR1 and YFSETQ as CDR2. The CDR3 contains 13 residues, cysteine and phenylalanine counted. This entry keeps only the CDR3 DNA: 39 bases, framed from base 1. The junction carries 10 bases between V and J, which are trimmed by 1 base and 6 bases respectively. Peripheral blood CD8+ and CD4+ T cells from healthy donors, Susac syndrome patients and multiple sclerosis patients were profiled by high-throughput TCR beta sequencing. The multiple sclerosis controls were treatment-naive patients who had stable or active relapsing-remitting disease and met the revised McDonald criteria. Bulk CD8+ and CD4+ T cells were purified by magnetic negative isolation, whereas CD8+ TEMRA cells were enriched by FACS. Blood was collected in EDTA tubes and processed within 24 hours, with PBMCs isolated through density gradient centrifugation. PBMCs intended for TCR sequencing were cryopreserved in liquid nitrogen and thawed later in a water bath at 37 degrees C. The sorted or isolated CD4+, CD8+ and CD8+ TEMRA cells had a purity of 90% or higher.

RNA was extracted using the RNeasy kit, and roughly 0.5 to 1 ug of the RNA was reverse transcribed with random hexamers. The immunoSEQ multiplex PCR assay, which covers 54 Vbeta and 13 Jbeta segments, was used to amplify TCR beta CDR3 regions. To correct PCR amplification bias, a synthetic template baseline was used for both primer optimization and computational correction. For the original study's pipeline: Only productive sequences were kept, with reads annotated to V, D and J genes according to IMGT and analyzed in immunoSEQ Analyzer. To calculate clonality, Shannon entropy was normalized by log2 of the number of productive unique sequences and then subtracted from one. For each patient and control, public and private clones were evaluated among the 100 most prevalent clones. A clone was defined as Susac-specific if it was absent from the healthy and MS cohorts, from some 1,100 published viral clones and from other ImmuneACCESS disease sequences. In TCRdb, the public reads were trimmed at Q25 with fastp and aligned with MiXCR, with productive beta chains retained. Identical CDR3 proteins give one entry, which carries the most common genes and DNA. These V and J calls derive from TCRdb rather than the authors' analysis. For this sample the table gives roughly 120,000 distinct CDR3 sequences, of which around 92% were detected only once. Approximately 0.097% of the sample goes to the ten largest clones.

The sample holds one count of this clonotype. No antigen is known for it. There are no base qualities to consult, and no much larger clone falls within one base. A lone read is weak support. The source material was CD4+ T cells from PBMCs. The source is a human donor with multiple sclerosis. Recombination joined TRBV5-1 with TRBJ1-1; the best D guess is TRBD1, with 6 bases matching. The sequence in DNA is TGCGCCAGCAGCTTGAGTGGGACATCTGAAGCTTTCTTT. This codes for CASSLSGTSEAFF.